Listed here are 9 T cell receptor beta chains from one sample, sequenced in a study of regulatory T cells in long-lasting Graves disease. CDR3 regions were amplified by Arm-PCR using iRepertoire HTBI primers to build TCR beta libraries. MiXCR, run by TCRdb on the multiplex PCR reads, gives a single entry per CDR3 protein. The sample includes approximately 400,000 distinct CDR3 sequences, about 20% of them seen just once. The sample's time point: persistent/refractory GD, antithyroid drugs over 5 years with positive TRAb. Researchers made the TCR library from RNA that was extracted from PBMCs. The sample here was peripheral blood mononuclear cells (PBMCs), taken when the disease was refractory, from a patient treated with antithyroid drugs. Receptor source: a female donor with Graves disease.

The chain couples TRBV30 to TRBJ1-2; TRBD1 aligns across 11 bases. The CDR3 length is 13 residues. CDR1 is GTSNPN and CDR2 is SVGIG in the germline V gene (reference sequence). The J segment lost 3 bases and the V segment lost 5 bases, leaving 2 bases of the junction unmatched. In nucleotides, the CDR3 is TGTGCCTGGGGACAGGGGGCATACTATGGCTACACCTTC. The encoded protein is CAWGQGAYYGYTF.

This clonotype has a single count. This chain connects TRBV5-8 to TRBJ1-1; D gene unclear. The CDR3 length is 16 residues. Per the germline V gene, CDR1 is SGHTS and CDR2 is YDEGEE. Trimming pared 4 bases from V and 6 bases from J, leaving 22 bases between. CDR3 residues: CASSLKKTGWASEAFF. The CDR3 bases are TGTGCCAGCAGCCTTAAAAAGACCGGTTGGGCCTCTGAAGCTTTCTTT.

In its sample, this clonotype was seen a few times. This chain links TRBV25-1 with TRBJ1-1; TRBD1 matches 7 bases. Germline V lookup: CDR1 MGHDK, CDR2 SYGVNS. CDR3 length equals 13 residues. The junction had 7 bases not matched to a gene; V was cut back by 7 bases and J by 5 bases. CDR3 residues: CASINRGRTEAFF. The CDR3 DNA sequence: TGTGCCAGCATCAACAGGGGTAGGACTGAAGCTTTCTTT.

The chain couples TRBV5-1 to TRBJ2-7, with 8 bases lining up with TRBD2. The CDR3 covers 14 residues. Unmatched junction bases numbered 8, after V lost 4 bases and J lost 5 bases. In germline, CDR1 is SGHRS, CDR2 YFSETQ. The CDR3 region is CASSLAGGVNEQYF. The CDR3 DNA sequence: TGCGCCAGCAGCCTTGCGGGAGGTGTCAACGAGCAGTACTTC.

On this clonotype: Relative to the germline gene, one junction end is altered; a read error may explain this. The chain links TRBV28 to TRBJ2-6; 7 nucleotides agree with TRBD1. The CDR3 has 16 residues. CDR1 is MDHEN, CDR2 SYDVKM, per germline. The DNA for the CDR3 is TGTGCCAGCAGTTTAACAGGGGCGTCTGGGGCCAACGTCCCGACTTTC. This codes for CASSLTGASGANVPTF.

The chain joins TRBV12-3 or TRBV12-4 to TRBJ2-2, with TRBD1 as a possible D gene (5 bases). The CDR3 consists of 16 residues. The V gene lost 1 base and the J gene lost 2 bases, with 11 bases spanning the gap. The CDR3 bases are TGTGCCAGCAGTTTAGTTGGCAGGGCCAACACCGGGGAGCTGTTTTTT. The encoded protein is CASSLVGRANTGELFF.

In its sample, this clonotype was seen a few times. This chain connects TRBV5-1 to TRBJ1-4; D is possibly TRBD1 (5 bases). The CDR3 covers 17 residues. V dropped 3 bases and J dropped 4 bases, with 19 bases sitting between them. CDR1 is SGHRS and CDR2 is YFSETQ in the germline V gene. This CDR3 reads CASSSRGAIPHNEKLFF. CDR3 nucleotide sequence: TGCGCCAGCAGCTCTCGTGGGGCTATACCCCATAATGAAAAACTGTTTTTT.

A single count supports this clonotype. The V gene is TRBV29-1, the J gene TRBJ1-1; the D gene is possibly TRBD1 (5 bases). This CDR3 region has 13 residues. V shed 3 bases and J shed 6 bases, with 14 bases lying between them. The germline V gene encodes CDR1 SQVTM and CDR2 ANQGSEA. DNA for the CDR3: TGCAGCGTTGACAGGGCAGGGTCCCCTGAAGCTTTCTTT. Protein: CSVDRAGSPEAFF.

This clonotype has ten or more counts. The gene calls are TRBV11-2 and TRBJ2-7, with 16 nucleotides matching TRBD2. The CDR3 extends over 15 amino acids. CDR1 and CDR2 (germline): SGHAT, FQNNGV. Trimming cost V 5 bases and J 7 bases; bases outside gene matches: 5. CDR3 DNA sequence: TGTGCCAGCAGCGAGGGACTAGCGGGAGGGCAGGAGCAGTACTTC. Translated: CASSEGLAGGQEQYF.